A selection of T cell receptor beta chains follows, all from one sample in a study of control samples from healthy donors and cancer patients. This table comes from immunoSEQ multiplex PCR, and its TCRdb copy is limited to in-frame clones, with some not included. The sample holds some 100,000 clones, approximately 90% seen once. The sample consisted of blood. These receptors were taken from a human donor in good health. The donor label of this sample is uncertain. Both conserved end residues are part of each CDR3. The order of the fields is J gene, clone size, D gene, V gene, CDR3 protein, CDR3 DNA. A D gene is named only where the DNA matches it firmly. Expanded clones get a size class; other rows say once, few or many, or leave the size out.

>TRBJ1-2|-|-|TRBV3-1/TRBV3-2
CASSHPPEVLRELGENGYTF
TGTGCCAGCAGCCATCCCCCCGAAGTATTAAGAGAACTGGGTGAGAATGGCTACACCTTC
>TRBJ2-3|-|TRBD2|TRBV3-1/TRBV3-2
CASSPTGLATDTQYF
TGTGCCAGCAGCCCTACGGGACTAGCCACAGATACGCAGTATTTT
>TRBJ1-3|-|-|TRBV5-6
CASSPIPNSGNTIYF
TGTGCCAGCAGCCCAATCCCGAACTCTGGAAACACCATATATTTT
>TRBJ2-2|once|TRBD1|TRBV7-2
CASSPTGQARTGELFF
TGTGCCAGCAGCCCGACGGGACAGGCGCGCACCGGGGAGCTGTTTTTT
>TRBJ1-1|-|-|TRBV5-1
CASTPGGSEAFF
TGCGCCAGCACCCCTGGTGGGTCTGAAGCTTTCTTT
>TRBJ1-3|-|-|TRBV6-4
CASRPQGSGNTIYF
TGTGCCAGCAGACCTCAAGGCTCTGGAAACACCATATATTTT
>TRBJ1-3|-|-|TRBV24-1
CATSDFKKRTLSSGNTIYF
TGTGCCACCAGTGATTTCAAAAAGCGGACTCTAAGCTCTGGAAACACCATATATTTT
>TRBJ1-1|-|-|TRBV6-1
CASSEALLGEAFF
TGTGCCAGCAGTGAAGCGCTTCTTGGTGAAGCTTTCTTT
>TRBJ1-1|-|-|TRBV27
CASGRGPAYTEAFF
TGTGCCAGCGGTAGAGGCCCAGCCTACACTGAAGCTTTCTTT
>TRBJ2-7|-|-|TRBV28
CASSLSSSGIPLYEQYF
TGTGCCAGCAGTTTATCGAGTAGTGGCATCCCCCTCTACGAGCAGTACTTC
>TRBJ1-5|-|TRBD1|TRBV27
CASRQQGNSNQPQHF
TGTGCCAGCAGACAACAGGGGAATAGCAATCAGCCCCAGCATTTT